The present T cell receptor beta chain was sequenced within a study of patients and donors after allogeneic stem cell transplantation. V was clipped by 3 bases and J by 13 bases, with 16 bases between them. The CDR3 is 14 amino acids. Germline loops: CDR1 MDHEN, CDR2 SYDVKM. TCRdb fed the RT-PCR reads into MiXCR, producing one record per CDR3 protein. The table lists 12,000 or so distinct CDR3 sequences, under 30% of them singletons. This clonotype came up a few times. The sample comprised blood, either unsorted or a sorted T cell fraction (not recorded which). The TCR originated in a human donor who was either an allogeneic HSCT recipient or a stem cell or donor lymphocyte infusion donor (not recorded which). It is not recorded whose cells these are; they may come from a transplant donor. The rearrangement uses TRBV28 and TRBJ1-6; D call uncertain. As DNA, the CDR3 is TGTGCCAGCAGTTTCGGCGTGATACTTGGGCCCCTCCACTTT. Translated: CASSFGVILGPLHF.